This entry concerns a single T cell receptor (beta chain). These data originate in a study of CD8 T cells in Susac syndrome. The CDR3 consists of 14 residues. After removal of 2 bases from V and 6 bases from J, the junction contained 2 bases not matched to a gene. Looked up from germline, CDR1 is MGHDK and CDR2 is SYGVNS. With random hexamers, about 0.45 to 1 ug RNA was reverse transcribed. MiXCR, run by TCRdb on the immunoSEQ multiplex PCR reads, gives a single entry per CDR3 protein. The sample consists of fewer than 200,000 distinct CDR3 sequences, roughly 96% of them appearing once. The receptor's source is a human donor with multiple sclerosis. Sequencing was performed on CD8+ T cells from PBMCs. The chain carries TRBV25-1 and TRBJ2-1; TRBD2 matches 9 bases. The CDR3 coding sequence is TGTGCCAGCAGTGAAGCGGGAGGGGGCAATGAGCAGTTCTTC. Protein sequence: CASSEAGGGNEQFF. The variable domain in full, with the rest retrieved from reference TRBV25-1 and TRBJ2-1, is EADIYQTPRYLVIGTGKKITLECSQTMGHDKMYWYQQDPGMELHLIHYSYGVNSTEKGDLSSESTVSRIRTEHFPLTLESARPSHTSQYLCASSEAGGGNEQFFGPGTRLTVL.